Below are 25 T cell receptor beta chains sequenced from a single sample in a study of blood T cell repertoires in COVID-19. Method: immunoSEQ multiplex PCR; TCRdb's copy keeps in-frame clones and lacks some. The sample yields 250,000 or so clones, approximately 89% seen once. Sequences were obtained from PBMCs or T cells enriched from blood (not recorded which). The receptors derive from a man aged 40-49 years who had been exposed to COVID-19.

This chain uses TRBV18 with TRBJ1-2; TRBD1 matches 8 bases. Trimming cost V 6 bases and J 8 bases; bases outside gene matches: 8. The CDR3 is 13 residues long. Germline CDR1 is KGHSH and CDR2 is LQKENI. In DNA, the CDR3 is TGTGCCAGCTCGCCTGGACAGGGTGGAGGCTACACCTTC. Its translation: CASSPGQGGGYTF.

The chain uses TRBV11-2 and TRBJ2-7; D may be TRBD2 (6 bases). The CDR3 runs to 16 residues. Trimming cost V 0 bases and J 6 bases, with 18 bases left between them. Germline CDR1 reads SGHAT; CDR2 reads FQNNGV. The CDR3 nucleotides are TGTGCCAGCAGCTTAGATCTTCGACTAGTAAAACTCGAGCAGTACTTC. Its translation is CASSLDLRLVKLEQYF.

The CDR3 loop is CASILRENSNQPQHF. In DNA, the CDR3 is TGTGCCAGTATTCTCCGGGAGAATAGCAATCAGCCCCAGCATTTT. The chain is built from TRBV19 and TRBJ1-5; D not certain. Germline CDR1 reads LNHDA; CDR2 reads SQIVND (reference sequence). The V end lost 7 bases, the J end lost 0 bases, and 13 bases lay between the germline ends. The CDR3 runs to 15 residues.

The chain employs TRBV28 and TRBJ2-1; possible D gene TRBD1, 8 bases. The ends were cut back, 5 bases at V and 7 bases at J, with 27 bases in the middle. CDR3 length: 18 residues. Germline V gene sequence: CDR1 MDHEN, CDR2 SYDVKM. CDR3 residues: CASSVGSGFGTGLNEQFF. Here the CDR3 DNA reads TGTGCCAGCAGTGTCGGTAGCGGGTTCGGGACAGGTTTGAATGAGCAGTTCTTC.

The chain employs TRBV27 and TRBJ2-7; 7 bases are shared with TRBD1. The CDR3 runs 14 residues. J was trimmed by 3 bases and V by 7 bases; bases with no gene match: 9. Germline CDR1 is MNHEY and CDR2 is SMNVEV (reference sequence). The CDR3 DNA reads TGTGCCAGCAAAAGACAGGGTGATATCTACGAGCAGTACTTC. Translation: CASKRQGDIYEQYF.

V gene TRBV29-1 combines with J gene TRBJ1-2; D perhaps matches TRBD1 (6 bases). Trimming pared 4 bases from V and 5 bases from J, leaving 11 bases between. CDR3 length: 12 amino acids. The V gene's germline CDR1 is SQVTM and CDR2 ANQGSEA. CDR3 DNA sequence: TGCAGCGTTGCGATAGGGGGTTATGGCTACACCTTC. Protein: CSVAIGGYGYTF.

The chain uses TRBV6-5 and TRBJ2-4; tentatively, D is TRBD2 (6 bases). CDR1 is MNHEY, CDR2 SVGAGI, per germline. This CDR3 contains 14 residues. Trimming left V 7 bases short and J 5 bases short, with 15 bases between. The chain's CDR3 is CASIKDGGENIQYF. CDR3 nucleotide sequence: TGTGCCAGCATAAAAGACGGGGGAGAAAACATTCAGTACTTC.

The J gene is TRBJ2-3, the V gene TRBV11-3, with 8 bases lining up with TRBD2. CDR3 size: 16 residues. The ends lost 0 bases at V and 4 bases at J; junction bases unmatched: 6. Germline-derived CDR1 and CDR2 are SGHNT and YENEEA. The CDR3 region has the DNA TGTGCCAGCAGCTTAGACCCAGCGGGAGTGGCAGATACGCAGTATTTT. It translates to CASSLDPAGVADTQYF.

This clone was found once. The chain is built from TRBV6-5 and TRBJ1-1, with D tentatively TRBD1 (6 bases). Germline CDR1 reads MNHEY; CDR2 reads SVGAGI. Trimming pared 6 bases from V and 3 bases from J, leaving 17 bases between. The CDR3 extends over 15 amino acids. The CDR3 spells CASRGGGGRDTEAFF. As DNA, the CDR3 is TGTGCCAGCAGGGGAGGGGGAGGGAGGGACACTGAAGCTTTCTTT.

On this clone: Other DNA sequences in the same sample also yield this CDR3. The rearrangement uses TRBV5-4 and TRBJ1-1; D remains unclear. The germline V gene encodes CDR1 SGHNT and CDR2 YYREEE (reference sequence). V was clipped by 1 base and J by 2 bases, with 9 bases between them. The CDR3 runs to 14 residues. Here the CDR3 DNA reads TGTGCCAGCAGCTTGTCACGGGGAAACACTGAAGCTTTCTTT. Amino acid sequence: CASSLSRGNTEAFF.

J is TRBJ1-1 and V is TRBV19, with TRBD1 matching 10 bases. Trimming removed 6 bases from V and 4 bases from J; junction bases left unmatched: 5. The length of the CDR3 is 14 residues. Looked up from germline, CDR1 is LNHDA and CDR2 is SQIVND (reference sequence). CDR3 DNA: TGTGCCAGTAGCACCGGGACAGGGGCCACTGAAGCTTTCTTT. It codes for CASSTGTGATEAFF.

This chain joins TRBV9 and TRBJ2-2; 7 bases are a match to TRBD1. J lost 6 bases, V lost 0 bases, and 8 bases had no gene match. Germline values: CDR1 SGDLS, CDR2 YYNGEE. The length of the CDR3 is 16 residues. The chain's CDR3 is CASSVVGGISAGELFF. CDR3 nucleotide sequence: TGTGCCAGCAGCGTAGTAGGGGGCATAAGCGCCGGGGAGCTGTTTTTT.

Here the CDR3 DNA reads TGTGCCATCAGGACCGGGACTAGCGGGAGGGCCCTCACCGGGGAGCTGTTTTTT. As protein: CAIRTGTSGRALTGELFF. This sequence joins TRBV10-3 and TRBJ2-2; TRBD2 matches 16 bases. V was pared by 6 bases and J by 4 bases, with 8 bases of the junction left unmatched. The CDR3 extends over 18 amino acids. Looked up from germline, CDR1 is ENHRY and CDR2 is SYGVKD.

V usage is TRBV28 and J usage is TRBJ1-3; TRBD1 might be the D (6 bases). The CDR3 runs 12 residues. Trimming stripped 6 bases from V and 3 bases from J, with 6 bases between. CDR1 and CDR2 (germline): MDHEN, SYDVKM. The DNA for the CDR3 is TGTGCCAGCAGGACAGGTGGAAACACCATATATTTT. Translation gives CASRTGGNTIYF.

The V gene is TRBV9, the J gene TRBJ2-1; 10 positions match TRBD1. Germline V gives CDR1 SGDLS, CDR2 YYNGEE. Unmatched junction bases numbered 8, after V lost 3 bases and J lost 8 bases. CDR3 length: 15 residues. In nucleotides, the CDR3 is TGTGCCAGCAGCGGAGGGACAGGGGTTTCAGATGAGCAGTTCTTC. Residues: CASSGGTGVSDEQFF.

V gene TRBV27 combines with J gene TRBJ1-2, with 7 bases matching TRBD1. V shed 5 bases, J shed 4 bases, and the junction held 13 bases outside the gene matches. The CDR3 contains 16 residues. Germline loops: CDR1 MNHEY, CDR2 SMNVEV (reference sequence). The DNA for the CDR3 is TGTGCCAGCAGTCCGAGCACAGGGGACCACTTCTATGGCTACACCTTC. Its translation is CASSPSTGDHFYGYTF.

V and J are TRBV7-6 and TRBJ1-1; the D gene is possibly TRBD1 (6 bases). There are 14 residues in the CDR3. V was clipped by 7 bases and J by 5 bases, with 17 bases between them. Germline lookup yields CDR1 SGHVS and CDR2 FNYEAQ. In nucleotides, the CDR3 is TGTGCCAGCATAGAAGGGGGGGCGGGTACTGAAGCTTTCTTT. Translating it yields CASIEGGAGTEAFF.

This chain joins TRBV2 and TRBJ1-5; the D is unclear. The CDR3 has 14 amino acids. In germline, CDR1 is SNHLY, CDR2 FYNNEI. V was clipped by 6 bases and J by 9 bases, with 18 bases between them. CDR3 in amino acids: CASRPGPRQSPQHF. The CDR3 DNA reads TGTGCCAGCAGACCCGGTCCGCGGCAATCGCCCCAGCATTTT.

The chain recombines TRBV2 with TRBJ1-4; 9 nucleotides line up with TRBD1. Losses at the gene ends were 2 bases for V and 4 bases for J; bases not matched to a gene: 2. Germline lookup yields CDR1 SNHLY and CDR2 FYNNEI. CDR3 length equals 15 residues. The CDR3 DNA sequence: TGTGCCAGCAGTGAAAGGACAGGGGATAATGAAAAACTGTTTTTT. Translated, it gives CASSERTGDNEKLFF.

J is TRBJ1-4 and V is TRBV19; 7 positions match TRBD1. The CDR3 runs to 16 residues. Germline CDR1 reads LNHDA; CDR2 reads SQIVND (reference sequence). With V trimmed by 4 bases and J by 8 bases, 13 bases remained unmatched. CDR3 residues: CASSTNRGPRPEKLFF. The CDR3 nucleotides are TGTGCCAGTAGTACGAACAGGGGACCCCGGCCGGAAAAACTGTTTTTT. Full variable domain (remainder filled in from reference TRBV19 and TRBJ1-4): DGGITQSPKYLFRKEGQNVTLSCEQNLNHDAMYWYRQDPGQGLRLIYYSQIVNDFQKGDIAEGYSVSREKKESFPLTVTSAQKNPTAFYLCASSTNRGPRPEKLFFGSGTQLSVL.

This clone has more than one count but fewer than ten. V gene TRBV3-1 (or the pseudogene TRBV3-2) combines with J gene TRBJ1-6; D gene uncertain. The CDR3 length is 16 residues. Germline-derived CDR1 and CDR2 are LGHDT and YNNKEL (reference sequence). V was trimmed by 1 base and J by 2 bases, leaving 9 bases between them. The CDR3 protein is CASSQVSGTYNSPLHF. CDR3 DNA: TGTGCCAGCAGCCAAGTGTCTGGCACCTATAATTCACCCCTCCACTTT.

The rearrangement joins TRBV7-2 to TRBJ1-1; D is undetermined. V dropped 5 bases and J dropped 0 bases, with 10 bases sitting between them. Germline CDR1 and CDR2: SGHTA and FQGNSA. The length of the CDR3 is 14 residues. Written as DNA, the CDR3 is TGTGCCAGCAGCCGCGCGGGTCTGAACACTGAAGCTTTCTTT. Its protein product is CASSRAGLNTEAFF.

J is TRBJ2-1 and V is TRBV7-3, with 7 bases aligning to TRBD2. CDR1 and CDR2 from the germline V gene are SGHTA and FQGTGA. The V and J ends lost 4 bases and 0 bases, in that order; junction bases with no gene match: 3. This CDR3 region has 15 residues. The DNA of the CDR3 is TGTGCCAGCAGCTCTGGCGGGAGCTCCTACAATGAGCAGTTCTTC. Encoded protein: CASSSGGSSYNEQFF.

This clone was observed once. The chain carries TRBV13 and TRBJ2-5, with 10 nucleotides matching TRBD1. J was trimmed by 5 bases and V by 5 bases; bases with no gene match: 8. The germline CDR1 and CDR2 sequences are PRHDT and FYEKMQ (reference sequence). The CDR3 consists of 15 residues. CDR3 region: CASSARDRGEETQYF. The CDR3 coding sequence is TGTGCCAGCAGCGCCCGGGACAGGGGTGAGGAGACCCAGTACTTC.

The chain is built from TRBV7-2 and TRBJ2-5; TRBD1 agrees at 7 bases. V lost 5 bases, J lost 6 bases, and 9 bases stayed unmatched. Looked up from germline, CDR1 is SGHTA and CDR2 is FQGNSA. The CDR3 runs to 14 residues. The CDR3 spells CASSLTGTEKTQYF. For the CDR3, the DNA is TGTGCCAGCAGCCTAACCGGGACAGAAAAGACCCAGTACTTC.